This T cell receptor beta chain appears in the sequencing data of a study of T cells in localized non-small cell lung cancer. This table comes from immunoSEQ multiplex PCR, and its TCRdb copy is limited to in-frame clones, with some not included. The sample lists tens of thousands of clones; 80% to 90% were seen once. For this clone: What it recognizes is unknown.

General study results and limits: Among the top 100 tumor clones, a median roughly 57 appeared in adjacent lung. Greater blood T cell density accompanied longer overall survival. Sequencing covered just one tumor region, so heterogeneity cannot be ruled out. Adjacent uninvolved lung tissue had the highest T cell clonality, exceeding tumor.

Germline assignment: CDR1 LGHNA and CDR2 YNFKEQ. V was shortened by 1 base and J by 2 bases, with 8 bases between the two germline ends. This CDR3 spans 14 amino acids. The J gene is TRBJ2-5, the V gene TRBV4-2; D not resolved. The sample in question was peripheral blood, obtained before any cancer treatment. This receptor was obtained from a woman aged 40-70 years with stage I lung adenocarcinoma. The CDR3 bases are TGTGCCAGCAGCCAAGGAACAGCTCAAGAGACCCAGTACTTC. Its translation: CASSQGTAQETQYF.